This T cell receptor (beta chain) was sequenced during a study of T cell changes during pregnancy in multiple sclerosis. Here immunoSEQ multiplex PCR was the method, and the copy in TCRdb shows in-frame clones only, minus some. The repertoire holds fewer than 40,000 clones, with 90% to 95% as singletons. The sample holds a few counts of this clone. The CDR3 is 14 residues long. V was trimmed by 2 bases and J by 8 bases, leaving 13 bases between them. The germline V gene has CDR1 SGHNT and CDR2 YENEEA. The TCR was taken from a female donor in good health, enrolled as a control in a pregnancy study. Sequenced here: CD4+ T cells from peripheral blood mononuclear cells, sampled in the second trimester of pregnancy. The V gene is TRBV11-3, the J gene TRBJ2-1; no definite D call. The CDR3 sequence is CASSLSYSGHEQFF. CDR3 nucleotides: TGTGCCAGCAGCTTAAGCTACTCTGGGCATGAGCAGTTCTTC.